This record concerns one T cell receptor beta chain sequence. This CDR3 is 14 amino acids long. CDR1 is LGHDT and CDR2 is YNNKEL in the germline V gene (reference sequence). V was clipped by 4 bases and J by 2 bases, with 11 bases between them. The data were obtained in a study of blood T cell repertoires in COVID-19. Study overall: In each case, the material was cDNA or gDNA derived from T cells, B-cell-depleted T cells, or PBMCs.

Under the authors' procedure: How many nucleated cells were present was estimated from reference gene primer amplification. Using immunoSEQ multiplex PCR, the repertoire was profiled, and TCRdb retains in-frame clones only, with some absent. The V and J calls and the clone size are those of that table, but D and trimming were determined from the DNA. The profile covers about 120,000 clones, with about 79% appearing a single time and about 4.2% taken by the ten largest. This chain uses TRBV3-1 (or the pseudogene TRBV3-2) with TRBJ1-2; D might be TRBD1 (5 bases). The sequence derives from a woman in her 70s with acute or convalescent COVID-19. Input material: peripheral blood. CDR3 amino acids: CASSPGVGNYGYTF. Here the CDR3 DNA reads TGTGCCAGCAGCCCGGGGGTCGGGAACTATGGCTACACCTTC.